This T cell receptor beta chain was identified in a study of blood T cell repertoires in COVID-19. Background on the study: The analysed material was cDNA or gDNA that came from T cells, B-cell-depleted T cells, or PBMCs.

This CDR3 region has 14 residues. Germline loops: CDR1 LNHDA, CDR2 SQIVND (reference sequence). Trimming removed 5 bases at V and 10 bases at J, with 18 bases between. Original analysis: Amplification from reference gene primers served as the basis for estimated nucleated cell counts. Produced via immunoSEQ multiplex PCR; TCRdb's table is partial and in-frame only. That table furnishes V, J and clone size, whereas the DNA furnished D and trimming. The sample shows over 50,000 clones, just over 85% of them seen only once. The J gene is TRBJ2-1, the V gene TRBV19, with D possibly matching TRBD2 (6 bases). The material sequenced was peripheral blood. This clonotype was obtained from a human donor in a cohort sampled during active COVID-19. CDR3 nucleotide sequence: TGTGCCAGTAGTCCTCGACGGGAGTCCGGGGAGCAGTTCTTC. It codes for CASSPRRESGEQFF.